These T cell receptor beta chains were read from a single sample in a study of T cells in tumors after PD-1 blockade. The method was immunoSEQ multiplex PCR; TCRdb's version includes in-frame clones alone and lacks a portion of them. The repertoire holds 61,000 or so clones, with just under 80% as singletons. Sequences were derived from PBMCs, sampled before anti-PD-1 treatment. The origin of the receptors is a human donor with basal cell carcinoma. The CDR3 runs from the conserved cysteine through the conserved F or W. The D gene is left open where the match is weak. Only part of the rows carry a size: once, few, many, or a class if the clone is expanded.

v_gene	j_gene	d_gene	abundance	len	CDR3aa	CDR3nt
TRBV5-4	TRBJ1-1	NA	NA	14	CASSGTGEATEAFF	TGTGCCAGCAGCGGCACGGGCGAGGCCACTGAAGCTTTCTTT
TRBV29-1	TRBJ2-1	TRBD2	once	15	CSVPTPGTSGGGVFF	TGCAGCGTCCCGACCCCCGGGACTAGCGGGGGGGGCGTGTTCTTC
TRBV30	TRBJ1-1	NA	NA	14	CAWSRATSFTEAFF	TGTGCCTGGAGTCGCGCGACGAGTTTTACTGAAGCTTTCTTT
TRBV5-1	TRBJ1-6	NA	once	13	CASSLDTGSPLHF	TGCGCCAGCAGCTTAGACACGGGTTCACCCCTCCACTTT
TRBV30	TRBJ2-5	NA	NA	12	CAWSGGQETQYF	TGTGCCTGGAGTGGGGGGCAAGAGACCCAGTACTTC
TRBV13	TRBJ2-3	TRBD2	NA	14	CASSRRGGPDTQYF	TGTGCCAGCAGCCGCCGGGGGGGGCCAGATACGCAGTATTTT
TRBV15	TRBJ1-3	NA	NA	16	CATSRDPPGTGNTIYF	TGTGCCACCAGCAGAGATCCCCCAGGTACTGGAAACACCATATATTTT
TRBV6-5	TRBJ1-6	TRBD1	few	14	CASNRQGHNSPLHF	TGTGCCAGCAATAGACAGGGCCATAATTCACCCCTCCACTTT
TRBV3-1/TRBV3-2	TRBJ2-1	NA	NA	12	CASSQRFGEQFF	TGTGCCAGCAGCCAACGGTTCGGTGAGCAGTTCTTC
TRBV6-1	TRBJ1-5	NA	NA	14	CASSEVSSNQPQHF	TGTGCCAGCAGTGAAGTGAGTAGCAATCAGCCCCAGCATTTT
TRBV6-5	TRBJ1-2	NA	NA	14	CASSFTKSRYGYTF	TGTGCCAGCAGCTTCACAAAAAGCCGGTATGGCTACACCTTC
TRBV7-8	TRBJ2-2	NA	NA	15	CASSLGHTNTGELFF	TGTGCCAGCAGCTTGGGACATACGAACACCGGGGAGCTGTTTTTT
TRBV3-1/TRBV3-2	TRBJ2-3	NA	NA	19	CASSQEGGRIPWGTDTQYF	TGTGCCAGCAGCCAAGAGGGGGGAAGGATCCCATGGGGCACAGATACGCAGTATTTT
TRBV5-4	TRBJ2-5	TRBD2	NA	18	CASSLNYGSGGSGETQYF	TGTGCCAGCAGCTTGAATTATGGTAGCGGGGGGAGTGGAGAGACCCAGTACTTC
TRBV25-1	TRBJ1-2	NA	NA	14	CASSELARTYGYTF	TGTGCCAGCAGTGAATTGGCCCGTACCTATGGCTACACCTTC
TRBV4-1	TRBJ1-2	NA	few	15	CASSQGFFTNYGYTF	TGCGCCAGCAGCCAAGGGTTTTTTACTAACTATGGCTACACCTTC
TRBV7-8	TRBJ1-4	NA	NA	16	CASSPTYRVNNEKLFF	TGTGCCAGCAGCCCGACTTACAGGGTTAATAATGAAAAACTGTTTTTT
TRBV18	TRBJ2-3	NA	NA	13	CASSQTSTDTQYF	TGTGCCAGCTCACAGACTAGCACAGATACGCAGTATTTT
TRBV18	TRBJ2-4	TRBD2	once	16	CASSPLGEGPKNIQYF	TGTGCCAGCTCACCCCTCGGGGAGGGTCCTAAAAACATTCAGTACTTC
TRBV27	TRBJ2-7	NA	NA	16	CASSFRYQDNPYEQYF	TGTGCCAGCAGTTTTCGGTATCAGGACAACCCCTACGAGCAGTACTTC
TRBV18	TRBJ2-7	TRBD2	once	18	CASSPSYSLAGASSEQYF	TGTGCCAGCTCACCAAGTTATTCACTAGCGGGGGCCAGCAGCGAGCAGTACTTC
TRBV7-8	TRBJ2-7	NA	NA	12	CASSFSRLEQYF	TGTGCCAGCAGCTTCTCCAGGCTGGAGCAGTACTTC
TRBV10-2	TRBJ2-7	NA	NA	14	CASIDSGGSYEQYF	TGCGCCAGCATTGATAGCGGAGGCTCCTACGAGCAGTACTTC
TRBV2	TRBJ1-2	NA	few	13	CASSEETGFGYTF	TGTGCCAGCAGTGAAGAAACAGGTTTTGGCTACACCTTC
TRBV7-2	TRBJ2-1	NA	NA	16	CASSFRALSSYNEQFF	TGTGCCAGCAGCTTTAGGGCCCTGAGCTCCTACAATGAGCAGTTCTTC
TRBV11-3	TRBJ2-1	TRBD2	NA	16	CASSRTSESSYNEQFF	TGTGCCAGCAGCCGGACTAGCGAGAGCTCCTACAATGAGCAGTTCTTC
TRBV6-5	TRBJ1-6	TRBD1	NA	15	CASRAGGAKNSPLHF	TGTGCCAGCAGGGCAGGGGGCGCGAAGAATTCACCCCTCCACTTT
TRBV12-3/TRBV12-4	TRBJ1-2	NA	NA	13	CASSLDSNYGYTF	TGTGCCAGCAGCTTAGACAGCAACTATGGCTACACCTTC
TRBV7-2	TRBJ2-5	TRBD1	NA	16	CASSDGTGPSRETQYF	TGTGCCAGCAGCGACGGGACAGGCCCTTCGCGGGAGACCCAGTACTTC
TRBV6-5	TRBJ1-1	NA	NA	14	CASTKGQRNTEAFF	TGTGCCAGCACTAAAGGACAGAGAAACACTGAAGCTTTCTTT
TRBV30	TRBJ1-1	NA	NA	12	CAWSPGQLEAFF	TGTGCCTGGAGTCCCGGACAGCTTGAAGCTTTCTTT